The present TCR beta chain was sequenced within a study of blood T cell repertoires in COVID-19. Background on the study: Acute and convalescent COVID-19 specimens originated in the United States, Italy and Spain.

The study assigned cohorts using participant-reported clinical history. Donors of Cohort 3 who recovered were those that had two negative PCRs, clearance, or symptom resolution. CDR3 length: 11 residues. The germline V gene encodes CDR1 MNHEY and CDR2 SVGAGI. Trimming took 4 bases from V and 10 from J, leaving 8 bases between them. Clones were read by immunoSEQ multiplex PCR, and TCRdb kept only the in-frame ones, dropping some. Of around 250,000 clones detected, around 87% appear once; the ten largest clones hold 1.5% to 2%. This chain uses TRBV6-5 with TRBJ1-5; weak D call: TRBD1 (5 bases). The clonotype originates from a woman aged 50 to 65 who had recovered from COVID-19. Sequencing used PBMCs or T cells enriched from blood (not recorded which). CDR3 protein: CASSSQGPQHF. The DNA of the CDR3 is TGTGCCAGCAGTTCGCAGGGACCCCAGCATTTT.